This T cell receptor beta chain was identified in a study of identical twins. This clonotype was counted ten times or more. CDR1 MNHEY and CDR2 SVGAGI come from the germline V gene. Trimming at V came to 0 bases and at J to 3 bases, leaving 1 base not matched to a gene. The CDR3 covers 16 residues. TCRdb re-called the 5' RACE reads with MiXCR, one entry per CDR3 protein. The table lists approximately 700,000 distinct CDR3 sequences, 5.5% to 7.5% of them singletons. This TCR derives from a man between 18 and 29 years old in good health. Sequences were obtained from naive T cells sorted from blood. The rearrangement links TRBV6-5 to TRBJ2-1; TRBD2 agrees at 11 bases. The CDR3 DNA reads TGTGCCAGCAGTTACTCGGGACTAGCGGTCTACAATGAGCAGTTCTTC. Translating gives CASSYSGLAVYNEQFF.